This TCR beta chain was sequenced in a study of cytomegalovirus exposure and HLA in healthy donors. A word on this clone: Its specificity is unknown.

Germline lookup yields CDR1 SGHVS and CDR2 FNYEAQ. This CDR3 has 13 residues. V dropped 3 bases and J dropped 0 bases, with 5 bases sitting between them. It was with 60 Vbeta and 13 Jbeta primers that the PCR ran. TCRdb's table, derived via immunoSEQ multiplex PCR, lists solely in-frame clones and lacks some. Seen in this sample are 150,000 to 200,000 clones; the ten most common clones hold roughly 1.3%. Study findings and constraints: The investigators catalogued 164 TCR beta chains as cytomegalovirus-associated.

This chain links TRBV7-6 with TRBJ1-1; D gene unclear. Sequencing used PBMCs. The receptor was isolated from a woman aged 60 to 75 in good health and CMV-seronegative. The CDR3 reads CASSFEVNTEAFF. The DNA for the CDR3 is TGTGCCAGCAGCTTCGAGGTGAACACTGAAGCTTTCTTT.